Included here is one T cell receptor (beta chain) sequence, with context. The sample comes from a study of blood T cell repertoires in COVID-19. About the research overall: Whether acute or convalescent, the COVID-19 samples came from the United States, Italy and Spain. T cells, B-cell-depleted T cells, or PBMCs provided the cDNA or gDNA that served as material.

J was trimmed by 4 bases and V by 0 bases; bases with no gene match: 5. The CDR3 length is 16 residues. Germline CDR1 and CDR2: KGHSH and LQKENI. Sequenced by immunoSEQ multiplex PCR; TCRdb stores in-frame clones only, minus some. The sample yields more than 95,000 clones, roughly 90% seen once. The sequence came from a man aged 50-60 years with acute or convalescent COVID-19. The chain has TRBV18 and TRBJ1-3; 8 nucleotides align to TRBD1. The sequencing sample was made of peripheral blood. CDR3 nucleotides: TGTGCCAGCTCACCACCGCTCAGGGGGCCGGGAAACACCATATATTTT. It codes for CASSPPLRGPGNTIYF.